This TCR beta chain came from a study of T cell repertoires in cytomegalovirus infection. The wider study: HLA-C-restricted CMV epitopes, recently identified, and well-studied HLA-B-restricted ones were used by the study. Signatures in public TCR beta sequences pointed to both CMV infection and matching HLA type. Overall study findings and caveats: Dominant in the ex vivo response were TCR beta clonotypes restricted by HLA-C and specific for CMV. Based on cumulative public TCR beta family frequency, carriers of CMV plus the relevant HLA were identified.

The germline CDR1 and CDR2 sequences are SGHKS and YYEKEE (reference sequence). CDR3 length: 14 residues. The V segment lost 4 bases and the J segment 6 bases; nucleotides outside the gene matches: 9. MiXCR, run by TCRdb on the reads, gives a single entry per CDR3 protein. The sample holds around 900,000 distinct CDR3 sequences, 30% to 40% seen once. Concerning this clonotype: Its specificity is unknown.

The sequencing here drew on cultured CD8+ T cells from PBMCs, taken from culture after CMV antigen stimulation. This chain connects TRBV5-5 to TRBJ1-2; TRBD1 matches 7 bases. This clonotype originated in a human donor in good health (CMV status not recorded). Some clones in this sample may be carry-over from other donors' samples. CDR3 in amino acids: CASSGDREPHGYTF. The CDR3 bases are TGTGCCAGCAGCGGTGACAGGGAGCCGCATGGCTACACCTTC.